The T cell receptor (beta chain) under discussion was sequenced for a study of shared clonotypes between healthy human individuals. Study at large: Donor ages ranged 18 to 49 years: two women, a few men. Each donor contributed plates that comprised three CD4 naive, three CD4 memory, two CD8 naive and one CD8 memory.

V shed 2 bases and J shed 2 bases, with 18 bases lying between them. There are 17 residues in the CDR3. Per germline, CDR1 SGHAT and CDR2 FQDESV (reference sequence). Source study methods: Filtering differed, since immunoSEQ gave only junction sequences and no quality scores. Method: immunoSEQ multiplex PCR; TCRdb's copy keeps in-frame clones and lacks some. V and J calls and clone size follow that table, whereas D and trimming were derived from the DNA. This repertoire shows 2 million to 2.5 million clones, approximately 93% found once; its top ten account for approximately 0.4%. Findings and caveats of the study: Non-shared clonotypes were found to have lower generation probabilities than the clonotypes that were shared by all four of the sorted-subset donors.

Turning to this clone: Its antigen is as yet unknown.

Sequencing was carried out using naive CD4+ T cells from PBMCs. Subset noted: CD45RA+ positively selected. This receptor was taken from a man aged 18 to 29 in good health. Some clones in this sample may be carry-over from other donors' samples. V and J are TRBV11-1 and TRBJ2-5; D call uncertain. The CDR3 spells CASSLRLLIGLQETQYF. The CDR3 DNA reads TGTGCCAGCAGCTTACGGCTACTCATAGGGTTACAAGAGACCCAGTACTTC.